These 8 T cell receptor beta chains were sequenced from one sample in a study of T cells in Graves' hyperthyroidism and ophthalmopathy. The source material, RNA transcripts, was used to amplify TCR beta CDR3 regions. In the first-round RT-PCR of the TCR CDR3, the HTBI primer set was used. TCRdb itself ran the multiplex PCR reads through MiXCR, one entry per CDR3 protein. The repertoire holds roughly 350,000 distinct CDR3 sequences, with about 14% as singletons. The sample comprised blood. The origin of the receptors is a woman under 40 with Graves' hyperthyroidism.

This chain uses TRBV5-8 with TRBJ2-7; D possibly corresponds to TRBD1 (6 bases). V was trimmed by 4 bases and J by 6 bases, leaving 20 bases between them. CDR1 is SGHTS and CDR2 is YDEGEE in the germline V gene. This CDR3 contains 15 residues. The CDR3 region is CASSNPRDQGPEQYF. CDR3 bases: TGTGCCAGCAGCAACCCCCGGGACCAGGGGCCCGAGCAGTACTTC.

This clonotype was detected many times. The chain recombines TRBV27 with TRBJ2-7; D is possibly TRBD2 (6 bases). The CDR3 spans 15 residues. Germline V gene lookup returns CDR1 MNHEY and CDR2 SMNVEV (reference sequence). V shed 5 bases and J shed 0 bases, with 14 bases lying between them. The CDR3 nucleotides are TGTGCCAGCAGTCCGGACGGACTAAGCTCCTACGAGCAGTACTTC. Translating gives CASSPDGLSSYEQYF.

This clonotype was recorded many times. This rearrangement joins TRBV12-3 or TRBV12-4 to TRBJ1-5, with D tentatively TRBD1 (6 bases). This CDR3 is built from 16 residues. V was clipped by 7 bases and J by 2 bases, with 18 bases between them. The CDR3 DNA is TGTGCCAGCACGGGCAGGGGTTTTATGGGCAATCAGCCCCAGCATTTT. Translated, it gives CASTGRGFMGNQPQHF.

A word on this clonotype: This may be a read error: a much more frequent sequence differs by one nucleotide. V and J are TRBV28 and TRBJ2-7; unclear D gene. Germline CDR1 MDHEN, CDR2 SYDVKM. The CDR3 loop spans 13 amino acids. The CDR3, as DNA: TGTGCCTGCAGGCTCACAGTATCTTACGAGCAGTACTTC. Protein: CACRLTVSYEQYF.

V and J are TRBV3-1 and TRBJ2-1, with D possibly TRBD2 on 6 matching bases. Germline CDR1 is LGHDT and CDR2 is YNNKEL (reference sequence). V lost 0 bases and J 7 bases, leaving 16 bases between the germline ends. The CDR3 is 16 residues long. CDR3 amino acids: CASSQEAPGAPNEQFF. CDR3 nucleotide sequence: TGTGCCAGCAGCCAAGAGGCTCCGGGAGCGCCTAATGAGCAGTTCTTC.

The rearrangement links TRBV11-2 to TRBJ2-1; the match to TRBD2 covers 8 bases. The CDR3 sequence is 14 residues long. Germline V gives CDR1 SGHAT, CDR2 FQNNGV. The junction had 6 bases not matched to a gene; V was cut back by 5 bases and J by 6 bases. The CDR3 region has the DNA TGTGCCAGCAGCCCTAGCGGGCAGGTCAATGAGCAGTTCTTC. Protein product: CASSPSGQVNEQFF.

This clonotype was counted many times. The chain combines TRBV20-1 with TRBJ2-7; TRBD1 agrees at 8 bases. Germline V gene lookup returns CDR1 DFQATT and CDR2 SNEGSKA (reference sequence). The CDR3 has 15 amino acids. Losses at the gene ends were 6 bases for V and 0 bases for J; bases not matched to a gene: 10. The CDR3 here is CSAAPRTGNSYEQYF. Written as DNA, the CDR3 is TGCAGTGCGGCTCCGAGGACAGGGAACTCCTACGAGCAGTACTTC.

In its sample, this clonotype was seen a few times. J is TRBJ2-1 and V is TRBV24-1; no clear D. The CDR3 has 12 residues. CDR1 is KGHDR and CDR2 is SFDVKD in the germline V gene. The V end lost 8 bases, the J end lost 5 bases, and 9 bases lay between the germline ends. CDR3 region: CATTSDHNEQFF. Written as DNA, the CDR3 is TGTGCCACCACCAGCGACCACAATGAGCAGTTCTTC.